This T cell receptor beta chain was found in a study of blood T cell repertoires in COVID-19 (dated by TCRdb to the early 2020s). Concerning the study at large: Samples covering the acute and convalescent phases of COVID-19 were provided by collaborators in the United States, Italy and Spain. The prospective study material was composed of cDNA or gDNA derived from T cells, B-cell-depleted T cells, or PBMCs. Deeply sampled blood TCRbeta repertoires from subjects exposed to, actively infected with, or recovered from COVID-19 were included in the dataset. The repertoires were released in a freely available public database intended as a resource for research on the immune response to SARS-CoV-2. The samples were drawn from the first 160 participants of the ongoing ImmuneRACE study and from 1,254 subjects provided by 6 global collaborators. Nearly every sample came with metadata listing a de-identified subject ID, COVID-19 status, age in years and sex. Where available, HLA class I and class II types were taken from metadata supplied by the sample provider and were not determined by assay-based typing.

One collaborating source in Seattle enrolled patients during active infection and followed them longitudinally through the course of disease. Whole blood was collected in K2EDTA tubes by collaborating institutions according to the institutions' own protocols. For TCRbeta analysis, collaborator samples were shipped as frozen whole blood, as isolated PBMCs, or as DNA extracted from either sample type. TCRbeta CDR3 regions were amplified from genomic DNA by means of the immunoSEQ Assay, a bias-controlled multiplex PCR. Concerning the study's data processing: The number of nucleated cells in each sample was estimated by amplification of reference gene primers within the assay. To quantify the absolute abundance of each unique TCRbeta CDR3 rearrangement, sequence reads were collapsed and filtered. For each sample, productive Simpson clonality was calculated as the square root of Simpson's diversity index over productive rearrangements. TCRdb took this table from immuneACCESS and kept in-frame rearrangements with V and J called. Such tables lack part of the clones; where checked against another copy, unresolved V genes explain under half of the gap, and the rest is unexplained. The V and J calls and clone size were taken over from that table, and D and trimming were inferred from the DNA. Across this sample there are roughly 20,000 clones, with under 85% seen only once. The ten top clones hold roughly 15% of the sample.

Overall study outcomes, separate from this receptor: The amount of clinical and demographic metadata varied by source and participant and was provided uncurated.

The CDR3 contains 15 residues, cysteine and phenylalanine counted. The entry retains the CDR3 DNA only, 45 bases that are in frame from base 1. Deletion took 1 base off V and 0 bases off J, with a span of 8 bases between the germline ends. CDR1 SGHDT and CDR2 YYEEEE were looked up in the germline V gene. This clone has only one observation. Its target antigen remains unknown. Base qualities are missing; no much larger clone stands one base away. The specimen was peripheral blood. The V and J segments used are TRBV5-6 and TRBJ1-5, with no confidently assigned D gene. This TCR was recovered from a man aged 70-80 years with COVID-19, enrolled during active disease. At the DNA level, the sequence is TGTGCCAGCAGCTTGAGAGGCCATAGCAATCAGCCCCAGCATTTT. Translated, it reads CASSLRGHSNQPQHF.